Sequencing of this TCR beta chain was carried out in a study of shared clonotypes between healthy human individuals. Some clones are missing from TCRdb's copy, which holds only in-frame ones; the method was immunoSEQ multiplex PCR. The sample shows about 710,000 clones, 60% to 75% of them seen only once. The germline gives CDR1 SGHRS, CDR2 YFSETQ. The V end lost 0 bases, the J end lost 3 bases, and 7 bases lay between the germline ends. The CDR3 runs 14 residues. This clonotype was obtained from a woman younger than 45 in good health. The specimen was memory CD4+ T cells sorted from blood. Subset specified: CD45RA-negative fraction. The gene calls are TRBV5-1 and TRBJ1-5, with unresolved D. The CDR3 spells CASSLVGYNQPQHF. In DNA form, the CDR3 reads TGCGCCAGCAGCTTGGTAGGGTACAATCAGCCCCAGCATTTT. Drawing the rest from reference TRBV5-1 and TRBJ1-5, the complete variable domain is KAGVTQTPRYLIKTRGQQVTLSCSPISGHRSVSWYQQTPGQGLQFLFEYFSETQRNKGNFPGRFSGRQFSNSRSEMNVSTLELGDSALYLCASSLVGYNQPQHFGDGTRLSIL.